A selection of T cell receptor beta chains follows, all from one sample in a study of OX40 agonist ivuxolimab in advanced cancers. Sequencing was performed with immunoSEQ multiplex PCR; in TCRdb, only in-frame clones are kept and a portion is missing. The sample yields about 71,000 clones, 85% to 95% seen once. The specimen was CD4+ or CD8+ T cells sorted from blood, collected in a trial of the OX40 agonist ivuxolimab. The receptors derive from an adult with an advanced solid tumor such as melanoma, head and neck, liver or kidney cancer. Both conserved end residues are part of each CDR3. The order of the fields is D gene, V gene, clone size, CDR3 length, J gene, CDR3 protein, CDR3 DNA. The D gene is left open where the match is weak. The listing skips clone size in some rows; elsewhere it reads once, few, many or a size class.

TRBD2	TRBV7-9	.	16	TRBJ2-2	CASSSTGLAGTGELFF	TGTGCCAGCAGCTCGACGGGACTAGCGGGCACCGGGGAGCTGTTTTTT
TRBD1	TRBV7-6	.	19	TRBJ2-2	CASSLSLAPGTGDTGELFF	TGTGCCAGCAGCTTATCTCTCGCGCCCGGGACAGGGGACACCGGGGAGCTGTTTTTT
.	TRBV19	.	15	TRBJ2-4	CASIGWGSPKNIQYF	TGTGCCAGTATTGGTTGGGGGAGCCCTAAAAACATTCAGTACTTC
TRBD2	TRBV19	.	11	TRBJ2-7	CASSGGYEQYF	TGTGCCAGCTCGGGGGGCTACGAGCAGTACTTC
.	TRBV10-3	.	17	TRBJ1-5	CAISESRLRGSNQPQHF	TGTGCCATCAGTGAGTCGAGATTAAGGGGGAGCAATCAGCCCCAGCATTTT
.	TRBV19	.	15	TRBJ1-1	CASSIAGGGYTEAFF	TGTGCCAGTAGTATAGCCGGGGGGGGTTACACTGAAGCTTTCTTT
.	TRBV27	.	14	TRBJ2-7	CASSLPTAIDEQYF	TGTGCCAGCAGTTTACCCACTGCAATCGACGAGCAGTACTTC
TRBD1	TRBV29-1	.	14	TRBJ2-7	CSANAGTGVGEQYF	TGCAGCGCGAATGCCGGGACAGGGGTCGGCGAGCAGTACTTC
.	TRBV18	.	17	TRBJ2-7	CASSPKWVQDGAFEQYF	TGTGCCAGCTCACCAAAATGGGTGCAGGACGGAGCTTTCGAGCAGTACTTC
TRBD1	TRBV18	.	15	TRBJ2-1	CASSPVRTGGDEQFF	TGTGCCAGCTCACCAGTTCGGACAGGGGGGGATGAGCAGTTCTTC
.	TRBV10-3	.	16	TRBJ2-1	CAISESSQGIYNEQFF	TGTGCCATCAGTGAGTCATCCCAGGGGATCTACAATGAGCAGTTCTTC
.	TRBV6-5	once	13	TRBJ1-1	CASSYGENTEAFF	TGTGCCAGCAGTTACGGGGAGAACACTGAAGCTTTCTTT
TRBD2	TRBV7-2	.	14	TRBJ2-7	CASSLGSSGDEQYF	TGTGCCAGCAGCTTAGGGTCCAGCGGGGACGAGCAGTACTTC
TRBD1	TRBV12-5	once	15	TRBJ1-1	CASGHPGQGRPEAFF	TGTGCTAGTGGCCACCCGGGACAGGGAAGACCTGAAGCTTTCTTT
.	TRBV4-3	.	12	TRBJ1-2	CASSHTGTGYTF	TGCGCCAGCAGCCATACGGGGACAGGCTACACCTTC
TRBD1	TRBV4-3	once	15	TRBJ1-2	CASSPRTGLNYGYTF	TGCGCCAGCAGCCCACGGACAGGGTTAAACTATGGCTACACCTTC
.	TRBV2	.	14	TRBJ1-2	CASGAGSPNYGYTF	TGTGCCAGCGGGGCGGGTAGTCCTAACTATGGCTACACCTTC
TRBD2	TRBV29-1	.	19	TRBJ2-4	CSVEDQTSGGSIAKNIQYF	TGCAGCGTTGAAGATCAGACTAGCGGGGGGTCTATAGCCAAAAACATTCAGTACTTC
TRBD1	TRBV19	.	15	TRBJ2-7	CASSTLTGLPYEQYF	TGTGCCAGTAGTACCCTGACAGGGCTCCCCTACGAGCAGTACTTC
TRBD1	TRBV9	.	15	TRBJ1-5	CASSVGRGHNQPQHF	TGTGCCAGCAGCGTAGGCAGGGGGCACAATCAGCCCCAGCATTTT
TRBD1	TRBV28	.	16	TRBJ1-5	CASIHGTGATNQPQHF	TGTGCCAGTATCCACGGGACAGGGGCTACTAATCAGCCCCAGCATTTT
TRBD1	TRBV6-5	.	14	TRBJ2-7	CASSYRTGVHEQYF	TGTGCCAGTAGTTACCGGACAGGGGTCCACGAGCAGTACTTC
.	TRBV5-6	.	13	TRBJ1-1	CASSRDGHREAFF	TGTGCCAGCAGCCGCGACGGTCACAGGGAAGCTTTCTTT
.	TRBV29-1	.	11	TRBJ2-1	CSVVFYNEQFF	TGCAGCGTCGTATTCTACAATGAGCAGTTCTTC
.	TRBV27	.	15	TRBJ2-2	CASSLGVAYTGELFF	TGTGCCAGCAGTTTAGGTGTCGCGTACACCGGGGAGCTGTTTTTT
.	TRBV13	.	15	TRBJ2-1	CASSLEGDTPNEQFF	TGTGCCAGCAGCTTAGAAGGGGACACTCCGAATGAGCAGTTCTTC
.	TRBV7-6	.	15	TRBJ1-5	CASSPATWGGQPQHF	TGTGCCAGCAGCCCCGCCACGTGGGGCGGTCAGCCCCAGCATTTT
.	TRBV23-1	.	16	TRBJ1-3	CASTPEKGGKGNTIYF	TGCGCCAGCACCCCAGAGAAGGGGGGCAAGGGAAACACCATATATTTT
.	TRBV29-1	.	12	TRBJ1-2	CSVPGPRGGYTF	TGCAGCGTCCCGGGACCCAGGGGTGGCTACACCTTC
TRBD1	TRBV9	.	17	TRBJ1-3	CASSFGTGPGSGNTIYF	TGTGCCAGCAGCTTCGGGACAGGGCCAGGCTCTGGAAACACCATATATTTT
.	TRBV6-1	.	13	TRBJ2-7	CASSIASAYEQYF	TGTGCCAGCAGTATCGCTAGCGCCTACGAGCAGTACTTC
.	TRBV27	.	15	TRBJ2-1	CASSLFGSPRHEQFF	TGTGCCAGCAGTTTATTCGGGTCCCCTCGCCATGAGCAGTTCTTC
.	TRBV4-1	.	14	TRBJ1-1	CASSQDKQNTEAFF	TGCGCCAGCAGCCAAGATAAACAGAACACTGAAGCTTTCTTT
.	TRBV5-8	.	14	TRBJ1-5	CASSLEQGRQPQHF	TGTGCCAGCAGCTTGGAACAGGGAAGGCAGCCCCAGCATTTT
.	TRBV7-8	.	12	TRBJ2-7	CASSFLSREQYF	TGTGCCAGCAGCTTTTTAAGCCGCGAGCAGTACTTC
TRBD1	TRBV4-3	.	15	TRBJ1-6	CASSQGQGMSSPLHF	TGCGCCAGCAGCCAAGGACAGGGAATGAGCTCACCCCTCCACTTT
.	TRBV27	.	13	TRBJ2-1	CASSSLTYNEQFF	TGTGCCAGCAGTTCCCTTACCTACAATGAGCAGTTCTTC
.	TRBV7-9	.	17	TRBJ2-1	CASSLVHSDSSYNEQFF	TGTGCCAGCAGCTTAGTTCACTCGGACAGCTCCTACAATGAGCAGTTCTTC
.	TRBV4-3	.	14	TRBJ1-1	CASSQDLVNTEAFF	TGCGCCAGCAGCCAAGATCTGGTGAACACTGAAGCTTTCTTT
.	TRBV11-2	.	15	TRBJ1-1	CASSLGYGRNTEAFF	TGTGCCAGCAGCTTAGGATACGGAAGGAACACTGAAGCTTTCTTT
.	TRBV4-1	.	13	TRBJ2-1	CASSQVPNDEQFF	TGCGCCAGCAGCCAAGTTCCTAATGATGAGCAGTTCTTC
TRBD1	TRBV29-1	.	14	TRBJ2-7	CSVPRGTGGGEQYF	TGCAGCGTTCCCCGGGGGACAGGGGGCGGCGAGCAGTACTTC
.	TRBV29-1	.	10	TRBJ2-1	CSVANNEQFF	TGCAGCGTTGCTAACAATGAGCAGTTCTTC
.	TRBV4-3	.	14	TRBJ1-2	CASSQGRGAGGYTF	TGCGCCAGCAGCCAAGGCCGCGGGGCGGGGGGCTACACCTTC
TRBD1	TRBV5-4	.	16	TRBJ1-6	CASSPDRGLGNSPLHF	TGTGCCAGCAGCCCGGACAGGGGGCTAGGGAATTCACCCCTCCACTTT
.	TRBV28	.	14	TRBJ2-7	CASIQPGPIYEQYF	TGTGCCAGCATCCAGCCGGGACCCATCTACGAGCAGTACTTC
.	TRBV6-5	.	10	TRBJ2-4	CARTRGIQYF	TGTGCCAGGACCCGGGGCATTCAGTACTTC
TRBD2	TRBV9	.	15	TRBJ2-5	CASSPSGRASETQYF	TGTGCCAGCAGCCCCTCGGGGAGGGCGTCAGAGACCCAGTACTTC
.	TRBV7-9	.	15	TRBJ1-3	CASSSSRGEGNTIYF	TGTGCCAGCAGCTCTAGCCGAGGGGAAGGAAACACCATATATTTT
.	TRBV27	once	16	TRBJ2-7	CASQGAFNTDRYEQYF	TGTGCCAGTCAAGGGGCCTTCAACACCGACCGCTACGAGCAGTACTTC
.	TRBV11-2	.	15	TRBJ1-5	CASSLRGGPNQPQHF	TGTGCCAGCAGCTTAAGGGGGGGCCCAAATCAGCCCCAGCATTTT
.	TRBV27	.	13	TRBJ1-2	CASSFRQGAGYTF	TGTGCCAGCAGTTTCAGGCAGGGAGCTGGCTACACCTTC
.	TRBV21-1	.	17	TRBJ1-1	CASSKAHSRFENTEAFF	TGTGCCAGCAGCAAAGCGCATTCCAGGTTCGAGAACACTGAAGCTTTCTTT
.	TRBV29-1	once	14	TRBJ1-2	CSVVPQNKNYGYTF	TGCAGCGTTGTGCCTCAGAATAAAAACTATGGCTACACCTTC
.	TRBV9	.	14	TRBJ1-1	CASSAGFGNTEAFF	TGTGCCAGCAGCGCAGGGTTTGGGAACACTGAAGCTTTCTTT
.	TRBV27	.	15	TRBJ1-3	CASSLGQSSGNTIYF	TGTGCCAGCAGTTTGGGGCAGAGCTCTGGAAACACCATATATTTT